Sequencing of this TCR beta chain was carried out in a study of T cell repertoires in cytomegalovirus infection. Study information: Alongside well-studied HLA-B-restricted CMV epitopes, recently identified HLA-C-restricted CMV epitopes were also used. Study-wide points: Dominating the ex vivo response were TCR beta clonotypes that were CMV-specific and HLA-C-restricted. Individuals carrying CMV plus the relevant HLA were identified by cumulative frequency of public TCR beta families.

TCRdb itself ran the reads through MiXCR, one entry per CDR3 protein. This table has about 830,000 distinct CDR3 sequences, 32% appearing once. CDR3 length: 14 residues. Trimming stripped 4 bases from V and 8 bases from J, with 15 bases between. There are many counts of this clonotype. What it binds is unknown. The specimen comprised cultured CD8+ T cells from PBMCs, sampled from culture after CMV antigen stimulation. The chain employs TRBV12-3 or TRBV12-4 and TRBJ1-5; TRBD1 is a possible D gene (6 bases). The clonotype was recovered from a human donor in good health (CMV status not recorded). Some clones in this sample may be carry-over from other donors' samples. CDR3 in amino acids: CASSWTGTNEPQHF. The CDR3 nucleotides are TGTGCCAGCAGTTGGACCGGGACAAACGAGCCCCAGCATTTT.